Described below is a single T cell receptor beta chain sequence and its context. Germline V lookup: CDR1 SQVTM, CDR2 ANQGSEA. V was clipped by 4 bases and J by 7 bases; unmatched bases: 6. This CDR3 has 12 residues. The entry originates in a study of T cells in Graves' hyperthyroidism and ophthalmopathy. There were TCR beta CDR3 regions amplified from RNA transcripts. The HTBI set primed first-round TCR CDR3 RT-PCR. TCRdb fed the multiplex PCR reads into MiXCR, producing one record per CDR3 protein. The data show roughly 160,000 distinct CDR3 sequences, 8% to 9.5% seen once. The genes are TRBV29-1 and TRBJ1-2, with 7 positions matching TRBD1. The clonotype comes from a woman under 30 with Graves' hyperthyroidism that later progressed to Graves' ophthalmopathy. Sequencing input: blood. The CDR3 bases are TGCAGCGTTGGAAGCCAGGGGGGTGGCTACACCTTC. The encoded protein is CSVGSQGGGYTF.